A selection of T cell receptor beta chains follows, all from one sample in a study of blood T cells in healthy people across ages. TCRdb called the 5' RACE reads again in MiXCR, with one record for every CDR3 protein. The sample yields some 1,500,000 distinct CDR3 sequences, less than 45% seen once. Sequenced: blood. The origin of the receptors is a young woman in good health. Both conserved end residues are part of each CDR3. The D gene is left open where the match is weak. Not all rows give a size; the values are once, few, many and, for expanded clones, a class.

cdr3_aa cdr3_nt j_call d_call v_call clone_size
CASSVVGTIGEKLFF TGTGCCAGCAGCGTAGTGGGGACAATCGGTGAAAAACTGTTTTTT TRBJ1-4 . TRBV9 few
CVSSTGTYNEQFF TGTGTCAGCAGCACCGGGACATACAATGAGCAGTTCTTC TRBJ2-1 . TRBV13 .
CASGTRTGGNTEAFF TGTGCTAGTGGTACCAGGACAGGGGGGAACACTGAAGCTTTCTTT TRBJ1-1 TRBD1 TRBV12-5 .
CSATDPIPLHF TGCAGTGCTACTGATCCTATCCCCCTCCACTTT TRBJ1-6 . TRBV20-1 few
CASSTNSGGYNEQFF TGTGCCAGCAGCACCAACAGTGGCGGCTACAATGAGCAGTTCTTC TRBJ2-1 . TRBV13 .
CASTRTGSGTEAFF TGTGCCAGCACCCGGACAGGGTCCGGAACTGAAGCTTTCTTT TRBJ1-1 TRBD1 TRBV7-9 .
CASSVTSGKLNEQFF TGTGCCAGCAGCGTAACTAGCGGGAAACTCAATGAGCAGTTCTTC TRBJ2-1 TRBD2 TRBV9 many
CSASPPGVYSNYGYTF TGCAGTGCTAGCCCTCCAGGAGTATATTCTAACTATGGCTACACCTTC TRBJ1-2 . TRBV20-1 .
CASSLVGFNEQFF TGTGCCAGCAGCTTAGTAGGGTTCAATGAGCAGTTCTTC TRBJ2-1 . TRBV7-3 .
CASMGTYEQYF TGTGCCAGTATGGGAACCTACGAGCAGTACTTC TRBJ2-7 . TRBV6-6 .
CASRPGTKNTGELFF TGTGCCAGCAGACCCGGGACTAAAAACACCGGGGAGCTGTTTTTT TRBJ2-2 TRBD2 TRBV6-2/TRBV6-3 .
CASSGDVEKLFF TGTGCTTCTTCAGGGGACGTTGAAAAACTGTTTTTT TRBJ1-4 . TRBV7-2 .
CASSQGATGAGGYTF TGTGCCAGCAGCCAAGGGGCCACAGGGGCCGGTGGCTACACCTTC TRBJ1-2 TRBD1 TRBV4-2 .
CASSLVPETDTQYF TGTGCCAGCAGCTTAGTCCCAGAAACAGATACGCAGTATTTT TRBJ2-3 . TRBV7-6 .
CASPPTQGASTDTQYF TGTGCCAGCCCTCCCACCCAAGGGGCTAGCACAGATACGCAGTATTTT TRBJ2-3 . TRBV7-9 .
CASSQRQGIYNSPPHF TGTGCCAGCAGCCAGAGACAGGGAATCTATAATTCACCCCCCCACTTT TRBJ1-6 TRBD1 TRBV3-1 once
CASGLVGLEETQYF TGTGCTAGTGGTTTGGTAGGCCTGGAAGAGACCCAGTACTTC TRBJ2-5 . TRBV12-5 .
CASSDWQGLDIQYF TGTGCCAGCAGTGACTGGCAGGGGTTGGACATTCAGTACTTC TRBJ2-4 . TRBV6-2/TRBV6-3 .
CASTLSGSSDTQYF TGTGCCAGCACTTTAAGCGGGAGTTCAGATACGCAGTATTTT TRBJ2-3 TRBD2 TRBV6-5 few
CASSEESRDTGELFF TGTGCCAGCAGTGAAGAGTCTAGGGACACCGGGGAGCTGTTTTTT TRBJ2-2 . TRBV25-1 few
CASWRTSGGIQETQYF TGTGCCAGCTGGAGAACTAGCGGGGGGATCCAAGAGACCCAGTACTTC TRBJ2-5 TRBD2 TRBV27 .
CSARVGRGPGSEQYF TGCAGTGCTAGAGTCGGCAGGGGGCCTGGGTCCGAGCAGTACTTC TRBJ2-7 TRBD1 TRBV20-1 .
CASSYSRGVGNQPQHF TGTGCCAGCAGTTACTCGAGGGGGGTTGGCAATCAGCCCCAGCATTTT TRBJ1-5 . TRBV6-2/TRBV6-3 few
CASSVPDGGTDTQYF TGTGCCAGCAGCGTCCCGGACGGGGGGACAGATACGCAGTATTTT TRBJ2-3 TRBD2 TRBV9 .
CASSHRDRGYEQYF TGTGCCAGCAGCCACAGGGACAGGGGCTACGAGCAGTACTTC TRBJ2-7 TRBD1 TRBV6-6 .
CASGSGWASQFF TGTGCTAGTGGTAGTGGCTGGGCTTCGCAGTTCTTC TRBJ2-1 . TRBV12-5 few
CSVVGRYYNEQFF TGCAGCGTTGTAGGCAGATACTACAATGAGCAGTTCTTC TRBJ2-1 . TRBV29-1 few
CSAGDRGGPKAEAFF TGCAGTGCCGGGGACAGGGGAGGCCCTAAGGCTGAAGCTTTCTTT TRBJ1-1 TRBD1 TRBV20-1 .
CAISSMTGTSSGYTF TGTGCCATCAGCTCTATGACCGGGACTTCATCTGGCTACACCTTC TRBJ1-2 . TRBV10-3 .
CSAKKGSSYNEQFF TGCAGTGCAAAGAAGGGGAGCTCCTACAATGAGCAGTTCTTC TRBJ2-1 . TRBV20-1 few
CSASVGTGASNQPQHF TGCAGTGCTAGCGTTGGGACAGGGGCTAGCAATCAGCCCCAGCATTTT TRBJ1-5 TRBD1 TRBV20-1 .
CASGETGAQPGSYTF TGTGCCAGCGGCGAAACAGGGGCGCAACCTGGAAGCTACACCTTC TRBJ1-2 TRBD1 TRBV28 .
CASRTSLYNEQFF TGTGCCAGTAGGACTAGTCTCTACAATGAGCAGTTCTTC TRBJ2-1 TRBD2 TRBV27 few
CSARAAHSSYNEQFF TGCAGTGCCAGGGCCGCTCACAGCTCCTACAATGAGCAGTTCTTC TRBJ2-1 . TRBV20-1 once
CASSNRDNYGYTF TGTGCCAGCAGTAACAGGGATAACTATGGCTACACCTTC TRBJ1-2 . TRBV12-3/TRBV12-4 .
CASSLTTGQLYEQYF TGTGCCAGCTCACTCACCACGGGACAGCTCTACGAGCAGTACTTC TRBJ2-7 TRBD1 TRBV18 .
CASSMYVREETQYF TGTGCCAGCAGCATGTACGTTCGGGAAGAGACCCAGTACTTC TRBJ2-5 . TRBV11-2 many
CASSPYPGLAMIEQFF TGTGCCAGCAGCCCCTACCCGGGACTAGCTATGATTGAGCAGTTCTTC TRBJ2-1 TRBD2 TRBV14 .
CASSQDPPPGGNNSPLHF TGCGCCAGCAGCCAAGATCCCCCCCCAGGGGGAAATAATTCACCCCTCCACTTT TRBJ1-6 TRBD1 TRBV4-3 .
CASSEISQAYEQYF TGTGCCAGCAGTGAAATTTCACAGGCCTACGAGCAGTACTTC TRBJ2-7 . TRBV2 .
CASSYRTRLRDGYTF TGTGCCAGCAGTTACCGTACTCGCCTCAGGGATGGCTACACCTTC TRBJ1-2 . TRBV6-5 .
CASSQSPGPTTETQYF TGTGCCAGCAGCCAATCCCCGGGACCCACTACGGAGACCCAGTACTTC TRBJ2-5 . TRBV16 .
CASSQEVGLETKNIQYF TGCGCCAGCAGCCAAGAAGTAGGGTTGGAAACCAAAAACATTCAGTACTTC TRBJ2-4 . TRBV4-3 few
CASSPPGGQGSPLHF TGTGCCAGCAGTCCTCCGGGGGGGCAGGGTTCACCCCTCCACTTT TRBJ1-6 . TRBV25-1 few
CASSEWGTGTQYF TGTGCCAGCAGTGAATGGGGGACAGGTACGCAGTATTTT TRBJ2-3 TRBD1 TRBV25-1 .
CASSQELARSYNEQYF TGCGCCAGCAGCCAAGAACTAGCCCGCTCCTACAATGAGCAGTACTTC TRBJ2-7 . TRBV4-3 .
CASSFVAGDYGYTF TGTGCCAGCAGTTTCGTAGCGGGGGACTATGGCTACACCTTC TRBJ1-2 . TRBV12-3/TRBV12-4 few
CSANKQGGANEQFF TGCAGTGCTAATAAACAGGGAGGGGCCAATGAGCAGTTCTTC TRBJ2-1 . TRBV20-1 few
CASSPTGTGGLDTQYF TGCGCCAGCAGCCCGACCGGGACAGGGGGCTTAGATACGCAGTATTTT TRBJ2-3 TRBD1 TRBV4-3 many
CASSLRTAYEQYF TGTGCCAGCAGTCTCCGGACAGCCTACGAGCAGTACTTC TRBJ2-7 . TRBV12-3/TRBV12-4 many
CASRTVNNSPLHF TGTGCCAGCAGAACAGTGAATAATTCACCCCTCCACTTT TRBJ1-6 . TRBV6-1 few
CASSLTRANEQYF TGTGCCAGCAGCTTAACCCGGGCTAATGAGCAGTACTTC TRBJ2-5 . TRBV7-9 .
CASSFQRTGDTIYF TGTGCCAGCAGTTTCCAACGGACTGGAGACACCATATATTTT TRBJ1-3 . TRBV6-5 .
CAISTRDRGGTEAFF TGTGCCATCAGTACCAGAGACAGGGGAGGTACTGAAGCTTTCTTT TRBJ1-1 TRBD1 TRBV10-3 .
CASSVGMGAWSNQPQHF TGTGCCAGCAGCGTAGGTATGGGGGCTTGGAGCAATCAGCCCCAGCATTTT TRBJ1-5 . TRBV9 .